The 11 T cell receptor beta chains below come from one sample, sequenced in a study of OX40 agonist ivuxolimab in advanced cancers. Using immunoSEQ multiplex PCR, the repertoire was profiled, and TCRdb retains in-frame clones only, with some absent. This repertoire shows around 72,000 clones, 80% found once; its top ten account for 8.2%. The source was CD4+ or CD8+ T cells sorted from blood, collected in a trial of the OX40 agonist ivuxolimab. The receptors shown here come from an adult with an advanced solid tumor such as melanoma, head and neck, liver or kidney cancer.

The chain links TRBV5-4 to TRBJ1-1; perhaps TRBD1 as D (5 bases). The V gene lost 2 bases and the J gene lost 0 bases, with 8 bases spanning the gap. CDR3 length: 14 amino acids. Per germline, CDR1 SGHNT and CDR2 YYREEE (reference sequence). CDR3 amino acids: CASSFPGLNTEAFF. DNA for the CDR3: TGTGCCAGCAGCTTCCCGGGGCTGAACACTGAAGCTTTCTTT.

V is TRBV5-6 and J is TRBJ1-1; D is possibly TRBD1 (6 bases). Deletions cut 3 bases from V and 5 bases from J, with 14 bases between. CDR1 is SGHDT, CDR2 YYEEEE, per germline. CDR3 length equals 14 residues. DNA for the CDR3: TGTGCCAGCAGCTCTGGACAGTTCGGGACTGAAGCTTTCTTT. It encodes CASSSGQFGTEAFF. Full variable domain (remainder filled in from reference TRBV5-6 and TRBJ1-1): DAGVTQSPTHLIKTRGQQVTLRCSPKSGHDTVSWYQQALGQGPQFIFQYYEEEERQRGNFPDRFSGHQFPNYSSELNVNALLLGDSALYLCASSSGQFGTEAFFGQGTRLTVV.

J is TRBJ2-5 and V is TRBV2, with 7 bases identical to TRBD2. Germline-derived CDR1 and CDR2 are SNHLY and FYNNEI. Germline trimming cut 8 bases from V and 2 bases from J; bases unmatched to any gene: 8. The CDR3 loop spans 14 amino acids. CDR3 nucleotides: TGTGCCAGCGGTCCGGGACTATCACAAGAGACCCAGTACTTC. It codes for CASGPGLSQETQYF.

J is TRBJ2-7 and V is TRBV28; weak D call: TRBD1 (6 bases). This CDR3 spans 14 amino acids. Trimming took 6 bases from V and 3 from J, leaving 15 bases between them. Germline loops: CDR1 MDHEN, CDR2 SYDVKM. In DNA, the CDR3 is TGTGCCAGCAGGACTTACAGGGATCGCTACGAGCAGTACTTC. Translating gives CASRTYRDRYEQYF.

The chain combines TRBV5-1 with TRBJ2-3; the match to TRBD2 covers 11 bases. The CDR3 consists of 16 residues. Trimming cost V 7 bases and J 1 base; bases outside gene matches: 8. Germline V gives CDR1 SGHRS, CDR2 YFSETQ. In DNA form, the CDR3 reads TGCGCCAGCCTGCCTAGCGGGGGGTCCGGCACAGATACGCAGTATTTT. Encoded protein: CASLPSGGSGTDTQYF.

The chain is built from TRBV11-1 and TRBJ2-5; D might be TRBD2 (5 bases). The germline gives CDR1 SGHAT, CDR2 FQDESV (reference sequence). The CDR3 spans 11 residues. The V and J ends lost 5 bases and 5 bases respectively, with 6 bases between them. The CDR3 DNA sequence: TGTGCCAGCAGCAGGAGGGAGACCCAGTACTTC. Its translation is CASSRRETQYF.

The chain links TRBV28 to TRBJ1-1, with a possible D match to TRBD1 (6 bases). Trimming stripped 7 bases from V and 10 bases from J, with 22 bases between. This CDR3 has 14 amino acids. Looked up from germline, CDR1 is MDHEN and CDR2 is SYDVKM. The CDR3 here is CASNGWDKLRGAFF. The CDR3 DNA reads TGTGCCAGCAATGGGTGGGACAAACTCCGGGGAGCTTTCTTT. Together with reference TRBV28 and TRBJ1-1, the CDR3 gives the full variable domain: DVKVTQSSRYLVKRTGEKVFLECVQDMDHENMFWYRQDPGLGLRLIYFSYDVKMKEKGDIPEGYSVSREKKERFSLILESASTNQTSMYLCASNGWDKLRGAFFGQGTRLTVV.

This clone was detected only a few times. The chain carries TRBV7-9 and TRBJ2-1, with D tentatively TRBD1 or TRBD2 (5 bases each). The length of the CDR3 is 15 residues. Per the germline V gene, CDR1 is SEHNR and CDR2 is FQNEAQ (reference sequence). Trimming cost V 5 bases and J 9 bases, with 20 bases left between them. CDR3 in DNA: TGTGCCAGCAGCCAGCCGGTTATAAGTGGGGGTGAGCAGTTCTTC. This codes for CASSQPVISGGEQFF.

V and J are TRBV5-8 and TRBJ2-7; D gene unclear. The V end lost 3 bases, the J end lost 2 bases, and 9 bases lay between the germline ends. The CDR3 is 13 residues long. CDR1 is SGHTS, CDR2 YDEGEE, per germline. CDR3 nucleotide sequence: TGTGCCAGCAGCTACTCCGGCCCCTACGAGCAGTACGTC. Translating gives CASSYSGPYEQYV.

Only one count was recorded for this clone. This sequence joins TRBV2 and TRBJ2-5, with D possibly being TRBD2 (6 bases). Germline V CDR1 and CDR2: SNHLY, FYNNEI. This CDR3 spans 13 amino acids. Trimming removed 3 bases from V and 5 bases from J, with 10 bases in between. CDR3: CASSDLAAETQYF. The CDR3 region has the DNA TGTGCCAGCAGTGATTTAGCGGCGGAGACCCAGTACTTC.

This clone has a handful of counts. This chain uses TRBV28 with TRBJ1-1; tentatively, D is TRBD1 (6 bases). Trimming removed 5 bases at V and 3 bases at J, with 13 bases between. This CDR3 has 14 residues. Germline-derived CDR1 and CDR2 are MDHEN and SYDVKM. The CDR3 reads CASSVQGWYTEAFF. The DNA of the CDR3 is TGTGCCAGCAGTGTACAGGGTTGGTACACTGAAGCTTTCTTT.